This T cell receptor beta chain was recorded in a study of human T cells and chemical hapten exposure. Whole-study context: Once 0.01% DPC had been applied to the upper back by patch test, readings were taken at 6 days. Findings and limits, study-wide: The number of TCRs over 1 in 1000 frequency stayed unchanged after DPC. The study found expanded TCRs formed significantly more large CDR3 similarity clusters than controls.

The V and J ends lost 0 bases and 4 bases respectively, with 12 bases between them. The CDR3 is made up of 15 amino acids. Germline-derived CDR1 and CDR2 are SQVTM and ANQGSEA. To note about this clonotype: What it binds is unknown.

TCRdb reanalysed the RACE reads using MiXCR and keeps one entry per CDR3 protein. Here the sample spans 40,000 or so distinct CDR3 sequences, 3% to 4.5% being singletons. Stated time point: patch test 1, 2 weeks after DPC sensitization. Treatment of the sample: therapeutic diphenylcyclopropenone sensitization with weekly scalp DPC. Researchers extracted total RNA from unfractionated whole blood. Sequencing was performed on whole blood, taken in connection with sensitization to the hapten diphenylcyclopropenone (DPC). The chain uses TRBV29-1 and TRBJ1-4, with D possibly being TRBD1 (5 bases). This receptor was identified in a man aged 45-60 years with alopecia areata. Some clones in this sample may be carry-over from other donors' samples. CDR3 coding DNA: TGCAGCGTTGAAGAGCCGGGACCCAATAATGAAAAACTGTTTTTT. Its translation: CSVEEPGPNNEKLFF.